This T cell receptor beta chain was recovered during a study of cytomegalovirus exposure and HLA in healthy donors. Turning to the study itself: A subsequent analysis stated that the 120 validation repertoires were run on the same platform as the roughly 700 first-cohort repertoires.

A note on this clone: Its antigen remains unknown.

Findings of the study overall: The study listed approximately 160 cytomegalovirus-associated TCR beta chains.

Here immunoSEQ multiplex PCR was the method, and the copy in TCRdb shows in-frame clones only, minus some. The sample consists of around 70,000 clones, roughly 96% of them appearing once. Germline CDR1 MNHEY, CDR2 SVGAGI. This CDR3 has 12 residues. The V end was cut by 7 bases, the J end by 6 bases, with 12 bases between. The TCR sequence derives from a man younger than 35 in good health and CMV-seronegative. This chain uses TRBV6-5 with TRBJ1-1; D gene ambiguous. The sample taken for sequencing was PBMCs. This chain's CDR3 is CASNNGRAEAFF. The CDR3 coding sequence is TGTGCCAGCAACAACGGGAGAGCTGAAGCTTTCTTT.